A single sample gave rise to the 24 T cell receptor beta chains below, sequenced in a study of control samples from healthy donors and cancer patients. TCRdb keeps only in-frame clones here, not all; method: immunoSEQ multiplex PCR. The sample records about 160,000 clones, about 87% being singletons. Sequenced sample: blood. The source is a young man in good health.

This clone is a singleton in its sample. The chain recombines TRBV28 with TRBJ1-2, with D perhaps matching TRBD1 (6 bases). Germline assignment: CDR1 MDHEN and CDR2 SYDVKM. The CDR3 is 14 residues long. The V end lost 4 bases, the J end lost 4 bases, and 13 bases lay between the germline ends. CDR3 DNA sequence: TGTGCCAGCAGTTCTCAGGGGATCTTCTATGGCTACACCTTC. It encodes CASSSQGIFYGYTF.

CDR3 sequence reads: CASSWARDSEAFF. The CDR3 DNA reads as TGTGCCAGCAGTTGGGCCCGGGACAGTGAAGCTTTCTTT. The chain employs TRBV2 and TRBJ1-1; 7 bases line up with TRBD1. Germline values: CDR1 SNHLY, CDR2 FYNNEI. The CDR3 has 13 residues. The V segment lost 5 bases and the J segment 7 bases; nucleotides outside the gene matches: 7.

In DNA form, the CDR3 reads TGCAGCCCCCAGCAGGCCGATACGCAGTATTTT. Residues: CSPQQADTQYF. The gene calls are TRBV29-1 and TRBJ2-3; D is unresolved. V lost 8 bases and J 6 bases, leaving 12 bases between the germline ends. Germline V gives CDR1 SQVTM, CDR2 ANQGSEA. The CDR3 is 11 amino acids.

CDR3: CASSPTGMGYTEAFF. CDR3 DNA sequence: TGTGCCAGCAGCCCTACAGGGATGGGCTACACTGAAGCTTTCTTT. The chain carries TRBV7-3 and TRBJ1-1, with D possibly matching TRBD1 (6 bases). Germline-derived CDR1 and CDR2 are SGHTA and FQGTGA. This CDR3 spans 15 amino acids. V shed 5 bases and J shed 3 bases, with 16 bases lying between them.

The sample holds one count of this clone. The chain joins TRBV7-6 to TRBJ1-6, with D perhaps TRBD1 (5 bases). The CDR3 is made up of 15 amino acids. Germline lookup yields CDR1 SGHVS and CDR2 FNYEAQ. Deletions cut 6 bases from V and 10 bases from J, with 19 bases between. In DNA, the CDR3 is TGTGCCAGCAGTCTTGACCTTACAGGCGGGTCACCCCTCCACTTT. It encodes CASSLDLTGGSPLHF. The full variable domain, with the rest looked up from reference TRBV7-6 and TRBJ1-6, is GAGVSQSPRYKVTKRGQDVALRCDPISGHVSLYWYRQALGQGPEFLTYFNYEAQQDKSGLPNDRFSAERPEGSISTLTIQRTEQRDSAMYRCASSLDLTGGSPLHFGNGTRLTVT.

The CDR3 sequence is CASTTSYEQYF. The CDR3 nucleotides are TGTGCCAGCACGACAAGCTACGAGCAGTACTTC. The chain has TRBV28 and TRBJ2-7; D ambiguous. CDR3 length: 11 amino acids. Germline CDR1 reads MDHEN; CDR2 reads SYDVKM. With 7 bases removed from V and 3 bases from J, the gap between germline ends came to 7 bases.

The J gene is TRBJ1-1, the V gene TRBV6-6, with a weak D call TRBD1 (5 bases). V lost 2 bases to trimming and J lost 11 bases, with 15 bases between them. From germline, CDR1 is MNHNY and CDR2 SVGAGI (reference sequence). The CDR3 extends over 13 amino acids. Written as DNA, the CDR3 is TGTGCCAGCAGTTACGACAGCCAAGCAAGGGCTTTCTTT. This encodes CASSYDSQARAFF.

The chain links TRBV3-1 (or the pseudogene TRBV3-2) to TRBJ2-5; no reliable D call. The ends were cut back, 1 base at V and 7 bases at J, with 10 bases in the middle. The CDR3 covers 13 residues. CDR1 and CDR2 from the germline V gene are LGHDT and YNNKEL (reference sequence). This CDR3 reads CASSQAGPGTQYF. In DNA form, the CDR3 reads TGTGCCAGCAGCCAAGCAGGCCCCGGGACCCAGTACTTC.

The V gene is TRBV5-4, the J gene TRBJ2-5, with 10 nucleotides matching TRBD2. The CDR3 is 15 residues long. The V gene's germline CDR1 is SGHNT and CDR2 YYREEE (reference sequence). V lost 4 bases, J lost 4 bases, and 7 bases stayed unmatched. In DNA, the CDR3 is TGTGCCAGCAGCCTGACCTTAGCGGGGGGAGAGACCCAGTACTTC. It specifies CASSLTLAGGETQYF.

The chain couples TRBV5-8 to TRBJ1-5, with 10 bases lining up with TRBD1. With 7 bases clipped from V and 4 bases from J, the junction kept 5 bases outside the gene matches. Germline CDR1 reads SGHTS; CDR2 reads YDEGEE. The CDR3 length is 14 residues. This CDR3 is CASVRDRGNQPQHF. The DNA for the CDR3 is TGTGCCAGCGTCCGGGACAGGGGTAATCAGCCCCAGCATTTT.

This sequence joins TRBV28 and TRBJ1-6; D is possibly TRBD1 (6 bases). CDR3 length: 16 residues. Trimming shortened V by 4 bases and J by 6 bases, and 16 bases separated the two germline ends. CDR1 and CDR2 from the germline V gene are MDHEN and SYDVKM. CDR3 amino acids: CASSSIPGQLNSPLHF. The CDR3 nucleotides are TGTGCCAGCAGTTCCATACCGGGACAACTTAATTCACCCCTCCACTTT.

The chain combines TRBV5-1 with TRBJ2-2, with D unresolved. V lost 9 bases, J lost 4 bases, and 16 bases lay in between. This CDR3 comprises 14 residues. The germline CDR1 and CDR2 sequences are SGHRS and YFSETQ. As DNA, the CDR3 is TGCGCCACCAAACATGAGGCCCCCACCGGGGAGCTGTTTTTT. This translates into CATKHEAPTGELFF.

The chain recombines TRBV28 with TRBJ2-3; D may be TRBD2 (5 bases). The ends were cut back, 6 bases at V and 7 bases at J, with 8 bases in the middle. This CDR3 is built from 11 residues. The germline gives CDR1 MDHEN, CDR2 SYDVKM. The CDR3 spells CASSGKYTQYF. The CDR3, as DNA: TGTGCCAGCAGCGGGAAATATACGCAGTATTTT.

CDR3 amino acids: CASSHPREAGDGYTF. CDR3 nucleotides: TGTGCCAGCAGCCATCCCCGGGAGGCGGGGGATGGCTACACCTTC. The gene calls are TRBV3-1 (or the pseudogene TRBV3-2) and TRBJ1-2, with a possible D match to TRBD1 (5 bases). The CDR3 extends over 15 amino acids. Trimming cost V 3 bases and J 6 bases, with 17 bases left between them. Germline-derived CDR1 and CDR2 are LGHDT and YNNKEL (reference sequence).

The V call is TRBV3-1 (or the pseudogene TRBV3-2), the J call TRBJ2-7, with 11 positions matching TRBD1. Germline lookup yields CDR1 LGHDT and CDR2 YNNKEL (reference sequence). The CDR3 length is 16 residues. V shed 3 bases and J 5 bases; nucleotides not matched to a gene: 9. The CDR3 spells CASSHRGTGGSHEQYF. CDR3 DNA: TGTGCCAGCAGCCACCGAGGGACAGGGGGTTCCCACGAGCAGTACTTC.

The rearrangement links TRBV7-9 to TRBJ2-7, with a tentative D call TRBD1 (7 bases). CDR1 and CDR2 (germline): SEHNR, FQNEAQ (reference sequence). This CDR3 contains 15 residues. V lost 1 base and J 2 bases, leaving 12 bases between the germline ends. CDR3 nucleotides: TGTGCCAGCAGCTTAGGGGCGGGACAGACCTACGAGCAGTACTTC. Its translation: CASSLGAGQTYEQYF.

The genes are TRBV5-8 and TRBJ2-7; no clear D. CDR3 length equals 11 residues. The V end lost 0 bases, the J end lost 6 bases, and 4 bases lay between the germline ends. Germline V gene sequence: CDR1 SGHTS, CDR2 YDEGEE. The CDR3: CASSLAGEQYF. The CDR3 coding sequence is TGTGCCAGCAGCTTGGCCGGCGAGCAGTACTTC.

The V call is TRBV5-1, the J call TRBJ2-7, with D perhaps TRBD1 or TRBD2 (5 bases each). V was trimmed by 1 base and J by 7 bases, leaving 12 bases between them. The CDR3 loop spans 13 amino acids. The V gene's germline CDR1 is SGHRS and CDR2 YFSETQ. The CDR3 DNA sequence: TGCGCCAGCAGCTTGAGGGGCGAGGGGGAGCAGTACTTC. It yields the protein CASSLRGEGEQYF.

The chain employs TRBV5-6 and TRBJ2-7; D might be TRBD1 or TRBD2, each matching 5 bases. This CDR3 contains 15 residues. V lost 0 bases and J lost 6, with 16 bases in between. Germline-derived CDR1 and CDR2 are SGHDT and YYEEEE. CDR3 bases: TGTGCCAGCAGCTTGGTGAGGGGCGAGTTAGGCGAGCAGTACTTC. Protein: CASSLVRGELGEQYF.

The gene calls are TRBV5-6 and TRBJ1-5; D remains ambiguous. V shed 2 bases and J shed 4 bases, with 10 bases lying between them. Germline V gives CDR1 SGHDT, CDR2 YYEEEE. The CDR3 totals 14 residues. CDR3 bases: TGTGCCAGCAGCTTCGGCGGATTTAATCAGCCCCAGCATTTT. Amino acids: CASSFGGFNQPQHF.

This clone is a singleton in its sample. V is TRBV11-1 and J is TRBJ1-2, with 10 bases matching TRBD1. CDR3 length: 12 amino acids. Germline CDR1 and CDR2: SGHAT and FQDESV (reference sequence). V shed 5 bases and J 7 bases; nucleotides not matched to a gene: 1. The CDR3 bases are TGTGCCAGCAGCGGACAGGGGGTTGGCTACACCTTC. This gives the protein CASSGQGVGYTF.

The chain links TRBV18 to TRBJ1-2; no definite D call. The germline V and J ends were trimmed by 2 bases and 6 bases, with 7 bases remaining between them. Germline V gene sequence: CDR1 KGHSH, CDR2 LQKENI. The CDR3 runs 12 residues. The CDR3 sequence: CASSPSRDGYTF. The CDR3 coding sequence is TGTGCCAGCTCACCATCGAGGGATGGCTACACCTTC.

The rearrangement joins TRBV11-2 to TRBJ1-1; D may be TRBD1 (6 bases). Germline V gives CDR1 SGHAT, CDR2 FQNNGV. The V end was cut by 1 base, the J end by 6 bases, with 18 bases between. This CDR3 spans 16 amino acids. The CDR3 nucleotides read TGTGCCAGCAGCTTAGGCTATGACAGGTCTGGGGCTGAAGCTTTCTTT. Protein product: CASSLGYDRSGAEAFF.

The V gene is TRBV18, the J gene TRBJ2-7; D perhaps matches TRBD1 (6 bases). This CDR3 contains 14 residues. The germline CDR1 and CDR2 sequences are KGHSH and LQKENI. Trimming left V 2 bases short and J 4 bases short, with 12 bases between. CDR3 DNA: TGTGCCAGCTCACCAACAAAGGGGGAGTACGAGCAGTACTTC. Translated, it gives CASSPTKGEYEQYF.